A selection of T cell receptor beta chains follows, all from one sample in a study of blood T cell repertoires in COVID-19. Libraries were prepared by immunoSEQ multiplex PCR; TCRdb keeps only in-frame clonotypes and omits some of them. The table records fewer than 20,000 clones, 91% of them present only once. Specimen: peripheral blood. These receptor sequences come from a human donor in a cohort sampled during active COVID-19. Both conserved end residues are part of each CDR3. Each record gives: V gene, clone size, D gene, J gene, CDR3 DNA, CDR3 protein. The D gene is left open where the match is weak. For some rows the clone size is stated as once, few or many, or as a class when expanded; others skip it.

TRBV28	NA	TRBD1	TRBJ1-2	TGTGCCAGCAGTTTATACGTGACAGGGCCCTCTAACTATGGCTACACCTTC	CASSLYVTGPSNYGYTF
TRBV6-6	NA	NA	TRBJ2-2	TGTGCCAGCAGTCAGACACCGGGACAAACTTCCACCGGGGAGCTGTTTTTT	CASSQTPGQTSTGELFF
TRBV6-5	NA	TRBD2	TRBJ2-5	TGTGCCAGCAGTTGGGGGGGCCAAGAGACCCAGTACTTC	CASSWGGQETQYF
TRBV6-1	once	NA	TRBJ2-1	TGTGCCAGCAGTGGTCGGGGGGCGAGCTCCTACAATGAGCAGTTCTTC	CASSGRGASSYNEQFF
TRBV5-4	NA	NA	TRBJ1-5	TGTGCCAGCAGCTTGCAGGGGAATCAGCCCCAGCATTTT	CASSLQGNQPQHF
TRBV7-3	NA	TRBD1	TRBJ1-2	TGTGCCAGCAGCTTTGGACAGGGCGGTGGCTACACCTTC	CASSFGQGGGYTF
TRBV15	NA	NA	TRBJ1-1	TGTGCCACCAGCAGAGGTCGGGTAATGAACACTGAAGCTTTCTTT	CATSRGRVMNTEAFF
TRBV7-2	NA	TRBD2	TRBJ2-1	TGTGCCAGCAGCTGGACTAGCGGGACACGCAATGAGCAGTTCTTC	CASSWTSGTRNEQFF
TRBV19	NA	NA	TRBJ1-2	TGTGCCAGTAGGGGGGGACGCTTAGATGGCTACACCTTC	CASRGGRLDGYTF
TRBV6-5	NA	NA	TRBJ1-1	TGTGCCAGCAGCGCCGCGGGCACTGAAGCTTTCTTT	CASSAAGTEAFF
TRBV7-8	NA	NA	TRBJ2-2	TGTGCCAGCAGCCCACGATTACCCTCGGGCACCGGGGAGCTGTTTTTT	CASSPRLPSGTGELFF
TRBV30	NA	TRBD2	TRBJ2-3	TGTGCCTGGAGCGGGAGGGGTAGCACAGATACGCAGTATTTT	CAWSGRGSTDTQYF
TRBV25-1	NA	NA	TRBJ2-5	TGTGCCAGCAGTGAAGAGGGCCCCCAAGAGACCCAGTACTTC	CASSEEGPQETQYF
TRBV11-1	once	TRBD1	TRBJ1-3	TGTGCCAGCAGCGCCTCCGGGACAGGGGCTGGAAACACCATATATTTT	CASSASGTGAGNTIYF
TRBV5-1	NA	TRBD1	TRBJ1-2	TGCGCCAGCAGCCTCGGGACAGGGAGCTATGGCTACACCTTC	CASSLGTGSYGYTF
TRBV30	NA	NA	TRBJ2-3	TGTGCCTCGGGGGAGCCTCGGAGCACAGATACGCAGTATTTT	CASGEPRSTDTQYF
TRBV7-6	NA	TRBD1	TRBJ1-6	TGTGCCAGCAGCTTAGCGCCTCACGGACAGGGTAATTCACCCCTCCACTTT	CASSLAPHGQGNSPLHF
TRBV18	once	NA	TRBJ2-7	TGTGCCAGCTCACCACCGTTTCCGGACGAGCAGTACTTC	CASSPPFPDEQYF
TRBV10-3	NA	NA	TRBJ1-1	TGTGCCATCAGTACCCGGGAGGGGTTCGTCACTGAAGCTTTCTTT	CAISTREGFVTEAFF